The TCR beta chain under discussion was sequenced for a study of blood T cells in healthy people across ages. Study-level findings and limits: Relative to aged donors, long-lived donors carried more naive CD4+ cells and displayed higher diversity. The donors' CMV status was not determined, possibly confounding changes in expanded clonotypes.

With a J-beta primer mix and a sample-barcoded 5' primer, a second PCR ran roughly 7 to 11 cycles. One entry per CDR3 protein results from TCRdb running MiXCR on the 5' RACE reads. The data hold 1.8 million or so distinct CDR3 sequences, with 39% observed a single time. With regard to this clonotype: The antigen is undetermined.

The CDR3 covers 18 residues. With 0 bases removed from V and 0 bases from J, the gap between germline ends came to 19 bases. Germline CDR1 DFQATT, CDR2 SNEGSKA (reference sequence). The chain uses TRBV20-1 and TRBJ2-3, with D tentatively TRBD1 (5 bases). Sequencing was carried out using blood. This receptor was identified in a human donor in good health. The CDR3 nucleotides are TGCAGTGCTAGAGAGGGGCTTTGGCTAACCTACAGCACAGATACGCAGTATTTT. Translating it yields CSAREGLWLTYSTDTQYF.